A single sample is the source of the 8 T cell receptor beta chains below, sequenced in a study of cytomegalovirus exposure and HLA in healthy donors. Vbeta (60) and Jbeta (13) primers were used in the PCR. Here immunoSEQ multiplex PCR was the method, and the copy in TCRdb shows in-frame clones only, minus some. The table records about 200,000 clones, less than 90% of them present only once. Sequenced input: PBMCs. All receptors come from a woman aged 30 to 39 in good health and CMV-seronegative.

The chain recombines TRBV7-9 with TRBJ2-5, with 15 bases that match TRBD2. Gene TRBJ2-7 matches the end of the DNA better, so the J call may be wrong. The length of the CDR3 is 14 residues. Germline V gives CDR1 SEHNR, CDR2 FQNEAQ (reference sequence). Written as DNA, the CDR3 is TGTGCCAGCAGCTTGGGACTAGCGGGGGGCGAGCAGTACTTC. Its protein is CASSLGLAGGEQYF.

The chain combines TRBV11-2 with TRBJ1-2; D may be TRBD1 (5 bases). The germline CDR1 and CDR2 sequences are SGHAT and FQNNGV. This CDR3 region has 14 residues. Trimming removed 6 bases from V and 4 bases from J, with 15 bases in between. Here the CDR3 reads CASRDDRHIYGYTF. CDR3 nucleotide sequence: TGTGCCAGCAGGGACGACAGACATATCTATGGCTACACCTTC.

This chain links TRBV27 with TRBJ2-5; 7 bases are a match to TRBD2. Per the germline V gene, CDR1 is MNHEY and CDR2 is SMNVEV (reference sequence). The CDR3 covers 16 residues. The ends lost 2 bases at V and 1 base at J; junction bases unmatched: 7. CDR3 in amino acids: CASSLAAGVGQETQYF. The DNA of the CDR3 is TGTGCCAGCAGTTTAGCGGCGGGGGTAGGCCAAGAGACCCAGTACTTC.

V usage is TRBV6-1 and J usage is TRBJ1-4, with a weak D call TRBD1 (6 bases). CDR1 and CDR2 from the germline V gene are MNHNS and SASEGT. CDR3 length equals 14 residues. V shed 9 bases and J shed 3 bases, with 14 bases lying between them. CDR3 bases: TGTGCCAGGTTGGGGGGGCAAGCTAATGAAAAACTGTTTTTT. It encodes CARLGGQANEKLFF.

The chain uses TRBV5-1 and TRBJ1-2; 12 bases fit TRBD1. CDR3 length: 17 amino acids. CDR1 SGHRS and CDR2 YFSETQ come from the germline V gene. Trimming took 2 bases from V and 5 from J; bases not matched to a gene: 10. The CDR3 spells CASSFSPGTGGGYGYTF. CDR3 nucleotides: TGCGCCAGCAGCTTTTCACCCGGGACAGGGGGCGGATATGGCTACACCTTC.

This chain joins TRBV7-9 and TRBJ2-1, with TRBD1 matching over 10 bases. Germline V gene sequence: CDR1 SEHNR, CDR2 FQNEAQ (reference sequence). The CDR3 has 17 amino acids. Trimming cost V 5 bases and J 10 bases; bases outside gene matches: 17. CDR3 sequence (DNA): TGTGCCAGCAGCGTCGACGCCGGGACAGGGGAGTTCGGGGAGCAGTTCTTC. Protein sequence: CASSVDAGTGEFGEQFF.

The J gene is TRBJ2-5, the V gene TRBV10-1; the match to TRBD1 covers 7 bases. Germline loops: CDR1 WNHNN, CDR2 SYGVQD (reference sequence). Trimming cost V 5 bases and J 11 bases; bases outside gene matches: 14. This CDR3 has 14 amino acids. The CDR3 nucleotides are TGCGCCAGCAGTCCTCCGGGACAGCCTTTCCCGCAGTACTTC. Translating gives CASSPPGQPFPQYF.

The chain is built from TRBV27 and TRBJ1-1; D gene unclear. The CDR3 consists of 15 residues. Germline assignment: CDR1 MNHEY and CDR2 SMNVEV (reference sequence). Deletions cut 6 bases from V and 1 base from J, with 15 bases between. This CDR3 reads CASRSLAHTNTEAFF. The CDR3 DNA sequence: TGTGCCAGCAGATCGTTGGCACACACGAACACTGAAGCTTTCTTT.